This T cell receptor beta chain originates from a study of T-cell memory formation after mild COVID-19. TCRdb analysed the 5' RACE reads with MiXCR anew, one entry per CDR3 protein. This table holds around 45,000 distinct CDR3 sequences, 8% to 10% found once. Broader study findings: Whereas later expanders leaned CD4+, clones contracting day 15 to 85 showed a balanced CD4/CD8 makeup.

With respect to this clonotype: Antigen: not known.

This TCR derives from an adult woman who had mild COVID-19 (a few samples of this study predate the infection). Cell type and time point are not known. The source material was PBMCs or a T cell subset sorted from them (not recorded which).

CDR3 sequence (DNA): TGTGAGGGGCGGGGATACGAGCAGTACTTC. This sequence encodes CEGRGYEQYF. The rearrangement joins TRBV21-1 to TRBJ2-7; the table's D call TRBD1 went unverified against the DNA. TRBV21-1 is listed as a pseudogene. The CDR3 is 10 amino acids.